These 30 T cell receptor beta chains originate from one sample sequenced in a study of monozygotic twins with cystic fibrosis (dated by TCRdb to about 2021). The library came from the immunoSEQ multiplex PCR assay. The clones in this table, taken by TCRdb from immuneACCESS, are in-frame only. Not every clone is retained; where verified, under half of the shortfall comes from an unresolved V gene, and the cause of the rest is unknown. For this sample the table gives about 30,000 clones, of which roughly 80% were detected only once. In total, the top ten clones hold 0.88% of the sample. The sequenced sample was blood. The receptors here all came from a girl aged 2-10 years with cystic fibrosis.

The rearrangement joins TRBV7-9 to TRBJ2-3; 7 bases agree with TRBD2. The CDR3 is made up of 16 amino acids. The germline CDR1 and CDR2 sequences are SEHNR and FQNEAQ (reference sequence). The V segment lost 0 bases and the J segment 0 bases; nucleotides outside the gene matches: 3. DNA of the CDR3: TGTGCCAGCAGCTTAGCGGGGGGGAAAAGCACAGATACGCAGTATTTT. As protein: CASSLAGGKSTDTQYF.

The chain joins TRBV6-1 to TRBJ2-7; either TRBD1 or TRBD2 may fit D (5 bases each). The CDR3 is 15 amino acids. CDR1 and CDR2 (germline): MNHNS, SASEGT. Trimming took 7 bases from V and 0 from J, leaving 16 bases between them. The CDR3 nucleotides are TGTGCCAGCAAATCACCGGGACCTAGCTCCTACGAGCAGTACTTC. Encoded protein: CASKSPGPSSYEQYF.

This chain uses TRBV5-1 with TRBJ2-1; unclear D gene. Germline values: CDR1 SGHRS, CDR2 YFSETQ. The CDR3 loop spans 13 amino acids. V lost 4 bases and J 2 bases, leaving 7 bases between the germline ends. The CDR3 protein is CASSPVPYNEQFF. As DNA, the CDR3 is TGCGCCAGCAGCCCGGTCCCCTACAATGAGCAGTTCTTC.

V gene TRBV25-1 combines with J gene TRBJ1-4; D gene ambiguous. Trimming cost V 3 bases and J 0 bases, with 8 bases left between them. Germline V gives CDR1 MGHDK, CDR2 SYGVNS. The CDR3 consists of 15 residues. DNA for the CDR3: TGTGCCAGCAGTGATCATCCAGCAACTAATGAAAAACTGTTTTTT. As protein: CASSDHPATNEKLFF.

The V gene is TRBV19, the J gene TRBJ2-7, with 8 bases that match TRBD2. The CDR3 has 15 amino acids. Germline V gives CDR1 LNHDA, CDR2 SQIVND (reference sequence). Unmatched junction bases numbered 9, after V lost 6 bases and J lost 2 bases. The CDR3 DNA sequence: TGTGCCAGTAGCAAACAGCGGGAGTGGGCCTACGAGCAGTACTTC. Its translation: CASSKQREWAYEQYF.

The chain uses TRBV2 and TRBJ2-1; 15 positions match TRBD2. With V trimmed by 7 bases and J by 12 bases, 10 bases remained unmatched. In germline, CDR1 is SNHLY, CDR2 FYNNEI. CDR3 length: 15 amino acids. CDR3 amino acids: CASTTQGGLAGGQFF. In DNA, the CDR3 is TGTGCCAGCACCACTCAGGGGGGACTAGCGGGAGGGCAGTTCTTC.

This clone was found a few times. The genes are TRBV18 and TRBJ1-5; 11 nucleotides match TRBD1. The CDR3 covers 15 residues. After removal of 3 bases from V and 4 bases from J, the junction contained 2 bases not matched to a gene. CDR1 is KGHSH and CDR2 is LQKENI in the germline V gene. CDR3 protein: CASSPGTGGNQPQHF. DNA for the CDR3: TGTGCCAGCTCACCCGGGACAGGGGGGAATCAGCCCCAGCATTTT.

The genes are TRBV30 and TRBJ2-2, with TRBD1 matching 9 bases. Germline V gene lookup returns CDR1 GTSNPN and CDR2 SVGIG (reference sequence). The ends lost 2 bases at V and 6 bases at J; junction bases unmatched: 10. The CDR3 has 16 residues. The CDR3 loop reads CAWSLTGTGNPGELFF. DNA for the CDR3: TGTGCCTGGAGTTTAACCGGGACAGGGAATCCCGGGGAGCTGTTTTTT.

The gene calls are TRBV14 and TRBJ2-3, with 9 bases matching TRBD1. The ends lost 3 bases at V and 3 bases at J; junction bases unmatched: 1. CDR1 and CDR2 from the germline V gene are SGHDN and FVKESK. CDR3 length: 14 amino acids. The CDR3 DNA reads TGTGCCAGCAGCCAGGGACAGGGAACAGATACGCAGTATTTT. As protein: CASSQGQGTDTQYF. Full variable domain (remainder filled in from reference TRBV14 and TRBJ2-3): EAGVTQFPSHSVIEKGQTVTLRCDPISGHDNLYWYRRVMGKEIKFLLHFVKESKQDESGMPNNRFLAERTGGTYSTLKVQPAELEDSGVYFCASSQGQGTDTQYFGPGTRLTVL.

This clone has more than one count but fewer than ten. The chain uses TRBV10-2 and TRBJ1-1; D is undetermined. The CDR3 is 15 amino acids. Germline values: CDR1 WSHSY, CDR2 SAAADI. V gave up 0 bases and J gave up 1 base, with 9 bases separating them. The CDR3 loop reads CASSESIRGNTEAFF. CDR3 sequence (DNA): TGCGCCAGCAGTGAGTCGATACGGGGGAACACTGAAGCTTTCTTT.

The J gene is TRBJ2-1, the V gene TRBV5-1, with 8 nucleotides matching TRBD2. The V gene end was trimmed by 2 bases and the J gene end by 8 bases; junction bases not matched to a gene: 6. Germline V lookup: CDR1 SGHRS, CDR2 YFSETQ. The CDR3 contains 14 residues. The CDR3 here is CASSFREGADEQFF. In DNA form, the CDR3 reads TGCGCCAGCAGCTTCCGGGAGGGCGCGGATGAGCAGTTCTTC.

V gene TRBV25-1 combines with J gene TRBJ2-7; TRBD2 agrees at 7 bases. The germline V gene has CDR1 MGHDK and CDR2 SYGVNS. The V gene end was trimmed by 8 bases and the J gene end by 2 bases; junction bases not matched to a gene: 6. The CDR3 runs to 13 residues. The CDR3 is CASETSSAYEQYF. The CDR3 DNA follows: TGTGCCAGCGAGACTAGCTCGGCCTACGAGCAGTACTTC.

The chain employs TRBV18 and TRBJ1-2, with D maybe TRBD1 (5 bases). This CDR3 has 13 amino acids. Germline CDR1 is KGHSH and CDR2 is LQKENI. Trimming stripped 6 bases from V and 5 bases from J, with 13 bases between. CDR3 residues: CASSQGDRYGYTF. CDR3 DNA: TGTGCCAGCTCGCAGGGAGACCGGTATGGCTACACCTTC.

The CDR3 sequence: CASSIRQGQRSHNSYEQYF. CDR3 nucleotides: TGTGCCAGTAGTATTAGACAGGGCCAAAGAAGCCACAACTCCTACGAGCAGTACTTC. The V and J genes are TRBV19 and TRBJ2-7; 7 bases agree with TRBD1. CDR3 length: 19 amino acids. Germline-derived CDR1 and CDR2 are LNHDA and SQIVND (reference sequence). V was pared by 3 bases and J by 0 bases, with 17 bases of the junction left unmatched.

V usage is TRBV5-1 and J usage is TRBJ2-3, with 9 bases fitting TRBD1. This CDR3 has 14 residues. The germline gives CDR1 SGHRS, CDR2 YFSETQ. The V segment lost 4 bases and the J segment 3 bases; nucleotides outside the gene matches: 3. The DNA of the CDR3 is TGCGCCAGCAGCGGGACAGGGATGACAGATACGCAGTATTTT. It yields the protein CASSGTGMTDTQYF. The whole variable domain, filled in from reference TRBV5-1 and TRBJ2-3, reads KAGVTQTPRYLIKTRGQQVTLSCSPISGHRSVSWYQQTPGQGLQFLFEYFSETQRNKGNFPGRFSGRQFSNSRSEMNVSTLELGDSALYLCASSGTGMTDTQYFGPGTRLTVL.

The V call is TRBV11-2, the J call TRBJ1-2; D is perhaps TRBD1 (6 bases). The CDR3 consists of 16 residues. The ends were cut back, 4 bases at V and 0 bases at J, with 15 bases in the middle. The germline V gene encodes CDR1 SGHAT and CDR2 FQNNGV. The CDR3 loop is CASSSRGPAANYGYTF. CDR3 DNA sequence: TGTGCCAGCAGCTCCCGGGGGCCGGCAGCTAACTATGGCTACACCTTC.

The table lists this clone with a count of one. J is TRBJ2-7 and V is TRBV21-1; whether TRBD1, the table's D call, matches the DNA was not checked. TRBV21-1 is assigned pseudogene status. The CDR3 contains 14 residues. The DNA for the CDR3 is TGTGCCAGCAAGACAGGGGTTCCGCTAGACGAGCAGTACTTC. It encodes CASKTGVPLDEQYF.

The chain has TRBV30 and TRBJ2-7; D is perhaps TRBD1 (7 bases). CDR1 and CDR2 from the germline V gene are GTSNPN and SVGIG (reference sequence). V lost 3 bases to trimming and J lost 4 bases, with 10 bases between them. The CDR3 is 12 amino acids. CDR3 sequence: CAWREGQYEQYF. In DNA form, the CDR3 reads TGTGCCTGGAGGGAGGGACAGTACGAGCAGTACTTC.

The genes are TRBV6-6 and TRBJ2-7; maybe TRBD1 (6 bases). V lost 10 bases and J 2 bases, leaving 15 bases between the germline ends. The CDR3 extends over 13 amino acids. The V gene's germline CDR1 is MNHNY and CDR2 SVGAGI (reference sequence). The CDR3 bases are TGTGCCACCACGGGACCAGGGGCCTACGAGCAGTACTTC. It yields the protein CATTGPGAYEQYF.

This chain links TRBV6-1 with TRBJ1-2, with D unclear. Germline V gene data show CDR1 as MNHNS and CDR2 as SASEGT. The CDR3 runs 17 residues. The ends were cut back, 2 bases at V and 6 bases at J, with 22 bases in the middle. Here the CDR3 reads CASSEFIGGTISNGYTF. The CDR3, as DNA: TGTGCCAGCAGTGAATTTATCGGCGGAACGATCTCGAATGGCTACACCTTC.

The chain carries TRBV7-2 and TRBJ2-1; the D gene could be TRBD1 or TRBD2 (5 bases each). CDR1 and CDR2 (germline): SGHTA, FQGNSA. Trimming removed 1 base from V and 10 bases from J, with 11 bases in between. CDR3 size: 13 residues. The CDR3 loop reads CASSLEIRDEQFF. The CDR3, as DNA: TGTGCCAGCAGCTTAGAAATACGGGACGAGCAGTTCTTC.

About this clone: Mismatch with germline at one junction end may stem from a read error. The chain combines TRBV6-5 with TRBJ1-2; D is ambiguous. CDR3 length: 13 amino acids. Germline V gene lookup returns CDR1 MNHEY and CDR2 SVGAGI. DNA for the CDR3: TGTGCCAGCAGTTACGGACCGGTCTATGGCTGCACCTTC. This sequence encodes CASSYGPVYGCTF.

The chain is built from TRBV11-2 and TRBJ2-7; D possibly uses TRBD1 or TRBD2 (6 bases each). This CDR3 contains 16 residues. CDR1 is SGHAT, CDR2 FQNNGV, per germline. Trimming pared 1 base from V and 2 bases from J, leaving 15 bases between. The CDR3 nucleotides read TGTGCCAGCAGCTTAGCAGAGGCAGGGGAGGCCTACGAGCAGTACTTC. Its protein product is CASSLAEAGEAYEQYF.

Here the CDR3 reads CASSIGDRNSYEQYF. The CDR3 nucleotides read TGTGCCAGTAGTATAGGGGACAGAAACTCCTACGAGCAGTACTTC. The chain couples TRBV19 to TRBJ2-7; the match to TRBD1 covers 7 bases. Germline V gene sequence: CDR1 LNHDA, CDR2 SQIVND (reference sequence). The J segment lost 0 bases and the V segment lost 1 base, leaving 3 bases of the junction unmatched. The CDR3 loop spans 15 amino acids.

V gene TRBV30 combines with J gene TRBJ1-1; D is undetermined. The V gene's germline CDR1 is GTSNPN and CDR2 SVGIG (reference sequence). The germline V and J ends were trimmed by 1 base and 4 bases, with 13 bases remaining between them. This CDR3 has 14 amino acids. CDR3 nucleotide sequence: TGTGCCTGGAGTGGAGGAGGGAGGGTCACTGAAGCTTTCTTT. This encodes CAWSGGGRVTEAFF.

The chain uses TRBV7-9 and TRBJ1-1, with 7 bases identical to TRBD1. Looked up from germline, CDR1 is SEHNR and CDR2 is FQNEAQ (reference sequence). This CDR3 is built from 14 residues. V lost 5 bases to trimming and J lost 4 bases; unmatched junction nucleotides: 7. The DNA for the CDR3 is TGTGCCAGCAGCCCCCAGGGGGTGGGCACTGAAGCTTTCTTT. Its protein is CASSPQGVGTEAFF.

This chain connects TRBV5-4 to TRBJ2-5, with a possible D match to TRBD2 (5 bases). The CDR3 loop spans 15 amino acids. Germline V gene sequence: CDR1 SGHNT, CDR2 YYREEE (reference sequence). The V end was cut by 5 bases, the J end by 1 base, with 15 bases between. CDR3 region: CASSYSVSTQETQYF. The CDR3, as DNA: TGTGCCAGCAGTTATAGCGTTTCGACCCAAGAGACCCAGTACTTC.

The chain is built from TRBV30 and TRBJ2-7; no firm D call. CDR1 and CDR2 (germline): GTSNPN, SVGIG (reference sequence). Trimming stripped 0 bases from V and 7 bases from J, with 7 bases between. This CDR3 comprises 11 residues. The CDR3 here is CAWSVRWEQYF. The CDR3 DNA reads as TGTGCCTGGAGTGTAAGATGGGAGCAGTACTTC.

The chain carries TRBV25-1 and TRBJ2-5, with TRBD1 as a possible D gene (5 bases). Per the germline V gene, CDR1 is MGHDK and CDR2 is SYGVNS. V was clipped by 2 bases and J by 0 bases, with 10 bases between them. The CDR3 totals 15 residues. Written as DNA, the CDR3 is TGTGCCAGCAGTGAAGCCCCAGGGTACCAAGAGACCCAGTACTTC. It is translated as CASSEAPGYQETQYF. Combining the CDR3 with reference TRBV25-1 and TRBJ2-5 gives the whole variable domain EADIYQTPRYLVIGTGKKITLECSQTMGHDKMYWYQQDPGMELHLIHYSYGVNSTEKGDLSSESTVSRIRTEHFPLTLESARPSHTSQYLCASSEAPGYQETQYFGPGTRLLVL.

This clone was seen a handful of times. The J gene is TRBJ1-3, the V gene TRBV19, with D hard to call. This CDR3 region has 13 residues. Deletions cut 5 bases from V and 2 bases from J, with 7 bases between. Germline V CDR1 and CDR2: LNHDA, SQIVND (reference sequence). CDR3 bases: TGTGCCAGTAGTGTGGGGACTGGAAACACCATATATTTT. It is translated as CASSVGTGNTIYF.